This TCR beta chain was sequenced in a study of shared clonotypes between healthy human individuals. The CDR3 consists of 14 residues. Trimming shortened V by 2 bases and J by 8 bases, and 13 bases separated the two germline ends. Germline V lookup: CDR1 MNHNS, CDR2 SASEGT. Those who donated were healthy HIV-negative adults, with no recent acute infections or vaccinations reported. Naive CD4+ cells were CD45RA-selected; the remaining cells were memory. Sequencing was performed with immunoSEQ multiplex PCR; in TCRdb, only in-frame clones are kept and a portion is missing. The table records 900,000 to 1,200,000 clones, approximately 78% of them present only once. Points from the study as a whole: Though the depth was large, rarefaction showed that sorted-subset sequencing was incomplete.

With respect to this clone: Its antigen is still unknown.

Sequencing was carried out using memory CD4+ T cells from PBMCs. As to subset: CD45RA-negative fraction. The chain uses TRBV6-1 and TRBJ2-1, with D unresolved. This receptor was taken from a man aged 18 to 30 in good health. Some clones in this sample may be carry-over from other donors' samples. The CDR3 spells CASSERFGSDEQFF. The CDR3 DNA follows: TGTGCCAGCAGTGAAAGGTTCGGCAGCGATGAGCAGTTCTTC.